This record concerns one T cell receptor beta chain sequence. No cognate antigen has been identified for it. Per-nucleotide qualities are absent, and no much larger clonotype sits a single base away. As encoded in the germline V gene, CDR1 is KGHSH while CDR2 is LQKENI. Trimming takes 1 base from V and 6 bases from J, and the germline ends sit 7 bases apart. The CDR3 contains 12 residues, cysteine and phenylalanine counted. Only the CDR3 portion is preserved as DNA: 36 bases, with reading frame beginning at the first base. This entry comes from a study of early T cells in non-severe SARS-CoV-2 infection (dated by TCRdb to 2020 to 2023). Describing the broader study: Because TCR sequencing was done on bulk RNA from unsorted whole blood, the alpha and beta chains could not be paired. What the work shows at the level of the full study, not this receptor alone: VDJdb matching was skewed toward anti-spike CD8 responses and likely underestimated virus-specific expansions, missing private and CD4 specificities.

Library construction relied on 5' RACE. The sequencing machine was a NextSeq 500. In the TCR library protocol, unique molecular identifiers were attached to individual cDNA molecules to correct for PCR bias and sequencing error. Both TCR alpha and beta chains were sequenced, and tight co-correlation was observed between alpha and beta sequence abundances in each sample. The study's own analysis went as follows. Decombinator V4 was used to perform V gene, J gene and CDR3 annotation of TCR sequences. TCRs were defined as expanded if a significant change between any two time points was detected under a Poisson model with p below 0.0001. TCR abundances were normalised to the total number of TCRs sequenced per sample and were expressed as counts per million. TRAV1-2 paired with TRAJ12, TRAJ20 or TRAJ33 defined MAIT TCRs, while TRAV10 paired with TRAJ18 defined iNKT TCRs. VDJdb, accessed 1 November 2021, was searched for CMV, EBV and SARS-CoV-2 annotated TCRs, with TCRs annotated for multiple antigens excluded. The raw public reads went through TCRdb reprocessing: fastp at Q25, MiXCR clone calling, in-frame beta chains kept. When rows share a CDR3 protein, they turn into one entry using the most common DNA and genes. None of the V and J calls come from the authors' own analysis; TCRdb made them. This sample comprises approximately 76,000 distinct CDR3 sequences, around an eighth of them detected only once. The leading ten clones occupy 2.6% of the sample.

A case-control design nested within a healthcare worker cohort in London, UK, was used, with weekly nasopharyngeal swab PCR tests and blood sampling performed. Healthcare workers were enrolled in the week of the UK lockdown, from 23 to 31 March 2020, and were followed every week for up to about 16 weeks. The sample was whole blood. This clonotype was sampled from an adult who was a healthcare worker with PCR-confirmed SARS-CoV-2 infection or an uninfected control (not recorded which). The chain was built from TRBV18 and TRBJ2-7; the D gene cannot be named for sure. Read as DNA, the sequence is TGTGCCAGCTCACCACGGGTCGGCGAGCAGTACTTC. It codes for CASSPRVGEQYF.